The T cell receptor beta chain under discussion was sequenced for a study of PD-1 blockade in classical Hodgkin lymphoma. The table came from immunoSEQ multiplex PCR; TCRdb's copy has only in-frame clones and leaves some out. The data show 84,000 or so clones, with 92% seen just once and 2.6% held by the top ten. V was cut by 1 base and J by 3 bases, with 6 bases left in between. CDR1 is SEHNR, CDR2 FQNEAQ, per germline (reference sequence). The CDR3 length is 14 residues. Every one of the patients relapsed after autologous stem cell transplantation (brentuximab vedotin exposure was variable). This chain connects TRBV7-9 to TRBJ2-2; D remains ambiguous. Specimen: peripheral blood mononuclear cells (PBMCs), collected before the second cycle of nivolumab. The sequence derives from a human donor with classical Hodgkin lymphoma. The CDR3 DNA is TGTGCCAGCAGCTTAGGTAGTTACACCGGGGAGCTGTTTTTT. It translates to CASSLGSYTGELFF.